This entry lists 19 T cell receptor beta chains sequenced from one sample in a study of PD-1 blockade in classical Hodgkin lymphoma. Following autologous stem cell transplantation, relapse occurred in every patient, and exposure to brentuximab vedotin varied. Generated by immunoSEQ multiplex PCR, the TCRdb table keeps only in-frame clones and is missing some. The sample comprises roughly 23,000 clones, about 71% of which are singletons, and about 17% rests with the top ten. Sequencing was performed on peripheral blood mononuclear cells (PBMCs), taken at baseline. The receptors originated from a human donor with classical Hodgkin lymphoma.

The count of this clone is one. This rearrangement joins TRBV19 to TRBJ1-3; tentative D call: TRBD1 (5 bases). The germline V gene encodes CDR1 LNHDA and CDR2 SQIVND (reference sequence). This CDR3 region has 16 residues. The V and J ends lost 2 bases and 4 bases respectively, with 15 bases between them. In nucleotides, the CDR3 is TGTGCCAGTAGTATACTCCCTCAGGGAGGGGGAAACACCATATATTTT. This translates into CASSILPQGGGNTIYF.

In its sample, this clone is medium-sized. This chain connects TRBV5-6 to TRBJ1-6, with 8 bases that match TRBD1. J gave up 9 bases and V 2 bases, and 13 bases lay outside the gene matches. The CDR3 spans 17 residues. From germline, CDR1 is SGHDT and CDR2 YYEEEE. This chain's CDR3 is CASSLWGRGPFLSPLHF. The CDR3 DNA follows: TGTGCCAGCAGCTTATGGGGCAGGGGGCCCTTTCTTTCACCCCTCCACTTT.

The chain employs TRBV7-2 and TRBJ2-3, with 10 bases aligning to TRBD2. J was trimmed by 3 bases and V by 5 bases; bases with no gene match: 8. This CDR3 region has 16 residues. Per the germline V gene, CDR1 is SGHTA and CDR2 is FQGNSA. The CDR3 sequence is CASSGRLAGVTDTQYF. CDR3 nucleotide sequence: TGTGCCAGCAGCGGACGACTAGCGGGTGTAACAGATACGCAGTATTTT. Full variable domain (remainder filled in from reference TRBV7-2 and TRBJ2-3): GAGVSQSPSNKVTEKGKDVELRCDPISGHTALYWYRQSLGQGLEFLIYFQGNSAPDKSGLPSDRFSAERTGGSVSTLTIQRTQQEDSAVYLCASSGRLAGVTDTQYFGPGTRLTVL.

The chain joins TRBV11-3 to TRBJ1-1; a weak D match, TRBD1 (5 bases). Germline CDR1 SGHNT, CDR2 YENEEA. CDR3 length equals 13 residues. Deletions cut 5 bases from V and 0 bases from J, with 7 bases between. The CDR3 here is CASSRQMNTEAFF. The CDR3 nucleotides read TGTGCCAGCAGCAGACAGATGAACACTGAAGCTTTCTTT.

This clone was seen once. This chain links TRBV9 with TRBJ2-3; D unresolved. CDR1 is SGDLS and CDR2 is YYNGEE in the germline V gene. This CDR3 has 14 amino acids. Trimming shortened V by 0 bases and J by 1 base, and 6 bases separated the two germline ends. CDR3 region: CASSVVWGTDTQYF. Written as DNA, the CDR3 is TGTGCCAGCAGCGTAGTCTGGGGCACAGATACGCAGTATTTT.

Of note for this clone: Without the conserved terminal phenylalanine or tryptophan, this CDR3 likely stems from a read error. The limits of the CDR3 on the DNA are not certain, so only TCRdb's listed CDR3 is given. The genes are TRBV5-3 and TRBJ1-4. TRBV5-3 is noted as an ORF with a role that remains uncertain. Both ends counted, the CDR3 spans 13 residues. This CDR3 is CARSLEGRSSGLE.

This clone was observed a single time. This chain links TRBV9 with TRBJ1-3, with D unresolved. CDR3 length equals 14 residues. V lost 0 bases and J 4 bases, leaving 8 bases between the germline ends. CDR1 and CDR2 (germline): SGDLS, YYNGEE. The DNA of the CDR3 is TGTGCCAGCAGCGTAGGGTTCTTGGGAAACACCATATATTTT. The encoded protein is CASSVGFLGNTIYF.

The genes are TRBV4-3 and TRBJ1-2, with D possibly matching TRBD1 (5 bases). Germline values: CDR1 LGHNA, CDR2 YSLEER. CDR3 length: 16 amino acids. Trimming pared 3 bases from V and 4 bases from J, leaving 18 bases between. DNA for the CDR3: TGCGCCAGCAGCCAGGGGGGGGGATGGCCAATCTATGGCTACACCTTC. Translating gives CASSQGGGWPIYGYTF.

V usage is TRBV28 and J usage is TRBJ2-7; D call uncertain. This CDR3 contains 12 residues. Germline V gene lookup returns CDR1 MDHEN and CDR2 SYDVKM. V lost 6 bases and J lost 4, with 10 bases in between. CDR3 nucleotides: TGTGCCAGCAGCCCGGTGGGATACGAGCAGTACTTC. Translated, it gives CASSPVGYEQYF.

The genes are TRBV2 and TRBJ1-4; D unclear. Germline lookup yields CDR1 SNHLY and CDR2 FYNNEI. Trimming left V 5 bases short and J 7 bases short, with 17 bases between. The CDR3 runs to 15 residues. CDR3 region: CASSQGGVISEKLFF. As DNA, the CDR3 is TGTGCCAGCAGTCAAGGTGGGGTAATTAGTGAAAAACTGTTTTTT.

The rearrangement joins TRBV25-1 to TRBJ2-5; tentatively, D is TRBD1 or TRBD2 (5 bases each). The J call may be incorrect, as the DNA end agrees better with TRBJ2-7. CDR3 length: 15 residues. Per germline, CDR1 MGHDK and CDR2 SYGVNS. The CDR3 nucleotides read TGTGCCAGCGGGGGTTGGGGAGCCTCAAGGTACGAGCAGTACTTC. Translated, it gives CASGGWGASRYEQYF.

The CDR3 sequence is CASSYTNTEAFF. The CDR3 DNA is TGTGCCAGCAGTTACACGAACACTGAAGCTTTCTTT. V and J are TRBV6-5 and TRBJ1-1; D unresolved. CDR1 and CDR2 (germline): MNHEY, SVGAGI. The CDR3 length is 12 residues. V gave up 2 bases and J gave up 1 base, with 2 bases separating them.

This clone was seen a few times. This rearrangement joins TRBV25-1 to TRBJ2-1; D is possibly TRBD1 or TRBD2 (6 bases each). V lost 4 bases, J lost 1 base, and 14 bases lay in between. The CDR3 contains 16 residues. Germline loops: CDR1 MGHDK, CDR2 SYGVNS. CDR3 in DNA: TGTGCCAGCAGTGGGGGGGCCCAACCTTCCTACAATGAGCAGTTCTTC. Translating it yields CASSGGAQPSYNEQFF. The whole variable domain, filled in from reference TRBV25-1 and TRBJ2-1, reads EADIYQTPRYLVIGTGKKITLECSQTMGHDKMYWYQQDPGMELHLIHYSYGVNSTEKGDLSSESTVSRIRTEHFPLTLESARPSHTSQYLCASSGGAQPSYNEQFFGPGTRLTVL.

The chain employs TRBV4-2 and TRBJ2-3; 8 positions agree with TRBD2. V shed 2 bases and J 4 bases; nucleotides not matched to a gene: 5. The CDR3 runs 15 residues. Germline V gene lookup returns CDR1 LGHNA and CDR2 YNFKEQ. CDR3 sequence: CASSQSLAGPDTQYF. The DNA of the CDR3 is TGTGCCAGCAGCCAATCATTAGCGGGACCAGATACGCAGTATTTT.

This clone was counted a single time. The chain combines TRBV29-1 with TRBJ2-5; 12 nucleotides line up with TRBD1. Germline V gene lookup returns CDR1 SQVTM and CDR2 ANQGSEA. With V trimmed by 4 bases and J by 5 bases, 11 bases remained unmatched. The CDR3 is 16 amino acids. The CDR3 region has the DNA TGCAGCGTTGCACTGCAGGGACAGGGGGCATTGGAGACCCAGTACTTC. Translation gives CSVALQGQGALETQYF.

This clone was picked up a small number of times. The V call is TRBV28, the J call TRBJ1-1; D gene unclear. The CDR3 extends over 13 amino acids. With 1 base removed from V and 4 bases from J, the gap between germline ends came to 7 bases. Per germline, CDR1 MDHEN and CDR2 SYDVKM. Here the CDR3 reads CASSLFGSTEAFF. The DNA for the CDR3 is TGTGCCAGCAGTTTATTTGGCAGCACTGAAGCTTTCTTT.

This chain connects TRBV5-5 to TRBJ2-3, with D perhaps matching TRBD1 (6 bases). This CDR3 comprises 16 residues. Per germline, CDR1 SGHKS and CDR2 YYEKEE (reference sequence). The V end was cut by 4 bases, the J end by 0 bases, with 15 bases between. The CDR3 protein is CASSRQGSTSTDTQYF. Written as DNA, the CDR3 is TGTGCCAGCAGCCGGCAGGGGTCAACTAGCACAGATACGCAGTATTTT.

This chain links TRBV5-6 with TRBJ1-1, with D unresolved. Deletions cut 4 bases from V and 1 base from J, with 14 bases between. Germline values: CDR1 SGHDT, CDR2 YYEEEE. The CDR3 sequence is 15 residues long. CDR3 loop: CASSPYSLGNTEAFF. CDR3 coding DNA: TGTGCCAGCAGCCCCTACAGCCTGGGGAACACTGAAGCTTTCTTT. The whole variable domain, remainder taken from reference TRBV5-6 and TRBJ1-1, is DAGVTQSPTHLIKTRGQQVTLRCSPKSGHDTVSWYQQALGQGPQFIFQYYEEEERQRGNFPDRFSGHQFPNYSSELNVNALLLGDSALYLCASSPYSLGNTEAFFGQGTRLTVV.

The chain couples TRBV5-1 to TRBJ1-1; TRBD1 matches 9 bases. Germline CDR1 and CDR2: SGHRS and YFSETQ. With V trimmed by 4 bases and J by 3 bases, 4 bases remained unmatched. This CDR3 is 14 amino acids long. Here the CDR3 reads CASSPGTGHTEAFF. In nucleotides, the CDR3 is TGCGCCAGCAGCCCTGGGACAGGGCACACTGAAGCTTTCTTT. Complete variable domain (other parts from reference TRBV5-1 and TRBJ1-1): KAGVTQTPRYLIKTRGQQVTLSCSPISGHRSVSWYQQTPGQGLQFLFEYFSETQRNKGNFPGRFSGRQFSNSRSEMNVSTLELGDSALYLCASSPGTGHTEAFFGQGTRLTVV.